Each of the 11 T cell receptor beta chains below was sequenced from the same sample in a study of T cells in tumors after PD-1 blockade. TCRdb keeps only in-frame clones here, not all; method: immunoSEQ multiplex PCR. The repertoire holds 45,000 to 60,000 clones, approximately 79% seen once, with around 8.7% in the top ten. Sequenced here: PBMCs, sampled before anti-PD-1 therapy. Receptor source: a human donor with advanced basal cell or squamous cell carcinoma (not recorded which).

This clone was seen once. The genes are TRBV2 and TRBJ2-7; D is unclear. This CDR3 spans 11 amino acids. Trimming took 6 bases from V and 4 from J, leaving 7 bases between them. The germline V gene encodes CDR1 SNHLY and CDR2 FYNNEI. For the CDR3, the DNA is TGTGCCAGCAGCCCTGGATACGAGCAGTACTTC. It translates to CASSPGYEQYF.

The chain joins TRBV5-1 to TRBJ2-3; weak D call: TRBD1 (6 bases). V was clipped by 4 bases and J by 2 bases, with 20 bases between them. Germline CDR1 is SGHRS and CDR2 is YFSETQ. The CDR3 consists of 17 residues. The DNA of the CDR3 is TGCGCCAGCAGCCTTAATCGACAGGTTGATTACACAGATACGCAGTATTTT. Its translation is CASSLNRQVDYTDTQYF.

This chain links TRBV12-3 or TRBV12-4 with TRBJ1-4; a weak D match, TRBD1 (5 bases). This CDR3 has 13 residues. The V end lost 6 bases, the J end lost 4 bases, and 9 bases lay between the germline ends. The CDR3 reads CASRKTVNEKLFF. CDR3 sequence (DNA): TGTGCCAGCAGAAAGACAGTTAATGAAAAACTGTTTTTT.

On this clone: Other DNA sequences within the sample encode an identical CDR3. J is TRBJ1-5 and V is TRBV3-1 (or the pseudogene TRBV3-2); D remains unclear. The V end was cut by 0 bases, the J end by 4 bases, with 4 bases between. There are 13 residues in the CDR3. CDR1 is LGHDT and CDR2 is YNNKEL in the germline V gene (reference sequence). CDR3 DNA sequence: TGTGCCAGCAGCCAAGATTTGAATCAGCCCCAGCATTTT. The encoded protein is CASSQDLNQPQHF.

The table lists this clone with a few counts. J is TRBJ1-2 and V is TRBV7-9, with TRBD1 matching over 7 bases. Trimming removed 0 bases from V and 3 bases from J; junction bases left unmatched: 10. The CDR3 runs 17 residues. Germline lookup yields CDR1 SEHNR and CDR2 FQNEAQ (reference sequence). CDR3 in DNA: TGTGCCAGCAGCTTAGCGCTAGGAGGGGGCTCGGACTATGGCTACACCTTC. Protein sequence: CASSLALGGGSDYGYTF.

The rearrangement links TRBV5-1 to TRBJ2-1, with D possibly matching TRBD2 (5 bases). The germline V and J ends were trimmed by 4 bases and 0 bases, with 14 bases remaining between them. The CDR3 extends over 16 amino acids. Germline lookup yields CDR1 SGHRS and CDR2 YFSETQ. CDR3 coding DNA: TGCGCCAGCAGCAAGATTTCAGCGGACTCCTACAATGAGCAGTTCTTC. This codes for CASSKISADSYNEQFF.

The chain has TRBV10-3 and TRBJ2-3; TRBD1 aligns across 7 bases. This CDR3 region has 14 residues. In germline, CDR1 is ENHRY, CDR2 SYGVKD. Trimming at V came to 7 bases and at J to 2 bases, leaving 6 bases not matched to a gene. The CDR3 DNA reads TGTGCCATCACGACGGGACAGTTCACAGATACGCAGTATTTT. Protein: CAITTGQFTDTQYF.

The gene calls are TRBV7-9 and TRBJ1-1, with no clear D. CDR1 is SEHNR and CDR2 is FQNEAQ in the germline V gene (reference sequence). The CDR3 runs 13 residues. With 2 bases removed from V and 1 base from J, the gap between germline ends came to 5 bases. DNA of the CDR3: TGTGCCAGCAGCTTATGGGAGAACACTGAAGCTTTCTTT. It encodes CASSLWENTEAFF. Variable domain in full (rest from reference TRBV7-9 and TRBJ1-1): DTGVSQNPRHKITKRGQNVTFRCDPISEHNRLYWYRQTLGQGPEFLTYFQNEAQLEKSRLLSDRFSAERPKGSFSTLEIQRTEQGDSAMYLCASSLWENTEAFFGQGTRLTVV.

This chain connects TRBV11-3 to TRBJ1-5; D remains unclear. This CDR3 is 13 amino acids long. The V end was cut by 0 bases, the J end by 7 bases, with 7 bases between. Germline assignment: CDR1 SGHNT and CDR2 YENEEA. DNA of the CDR3: TGTGCCAGCAGCTTAGACCCCACCCAGCCCCAGCATTTT. It translates to CASSLDPTQPQHF.

Sample share makes this clone medium-sized. V and J are TRBV19 and TRBJ2-7; D unclear. Trimming pared 4 bases from V and 5 bases from J, leaving 12 bases between. The CDR3 is 13 residues long. Per the germline V gene, CDR1 is LNHDA and CDR2 is SQIVND (reference sequence). The CDR3 bases are TGTGCCAGTAGTAGAAGGGATTCCCACGAGCAGTACTTC. Translated: CASSRRDSHEQYF. Supplemented by reference TRBV19 and TRBJ2-7, the full variable domain reads DGGITQSPKYLFRKEGQNVTLSCEQNLNHDAMYWYRQDPGQGLRLIYYSQIVNDFQKGDIAEGYSVSREKKESFPLTVTSAQKNPTAFYLCASSRRDSHEQYFGPGTRLTVT.

The chain joins TRBV3-1 (or the pseudogene TRBV3-2) to TRBJ2-2; D perhaps matches TRBD1 (6 bases). The CDR3 length is 17 residues. The germline gives CDR1 LGHDT, CDR2 YNNKEL (reference sequence). The V end lost 1 base, the J end lost 3 bases, and 15 bases lay between the germline ends. The DNA of the CDR3 is TGTGCCAGCAGCCAAGGGACAGCGCAGCTCTACACCGGGGAGCTGTTTTTT. Encoded protein: CASSQGTAQLYTGELFF.